This T cell receptor beta chain was observed in a study of cytomegalovirus exposure and HLA in healthy donors. Findings and limits, study-wide: Excluded were some V segments that proved indistinguishable, including TRBV6-2 and TRBV6-3. Most of the TCR beta V segments (in an earlier analysis) were productive either about 90% or about 30% of the time. In vitro data verified three CMV-associated chains as specific for CMV antigens. Rare TCR sequences dominated, though some public TCRs recurred in many donors.

Trimming at V came to 4 bases and at J to 5 bases, leaving 5 bases not matched to a gene. CDR1 and CDR2 from the germline V gene are MDHEN and SYDVKM. The CDR3 loop spans 14 amino acids. Primers included in the PCR were 60 Vbeta and 13 Jbeta primers. TCRdb's copy holds only in-frame clones and misses some; the assay was immunoSEQ multiplex PCR. This repertoire includes over 90,000 clones. Regarding this clone: What it binds is not known.

This receptor was obtained from a man aged 40-55 years in good health and CMV-seronegative. The sample taken for sequencing was PBMCs. This chain connects TRBV28 to TRBJ1-2; 9 bases align to TRBD1. CDR3 residues: CASSSTGGGYGYTF. The DNA for the CDR3 is TGTGCCAGCAGTTCTACAGGGGGCGGGTATGGCTACACCTTC.